The rows below give T cell receptor beta chains drawn from one sample of a study of T cells after posttransplantation cyclophosphamide. Produced via immunoSEQ multiplex PCR; TCRdb's table is partial and in-frame only. The sample shows 2,900 or so clones, 74% of them seen only once. The source material was PBMCs, sampled after allogeneic stem cell transplant with posttransplant cyclophosphamide. These receptors were collected from a female patient in her fifties who received an allogeneic stem cell transplant from a related donor, was CMV-positive, and had no GVHD. Some T cells may trace back to the graft donor. The CDR3 runs from the conserved cysteine through the conserved F or W. The D gene is left open where the match is weak. Clone size is given for some rows only: seen once, a few or many times, or a class if the clone is expanded.

CASSLGGRANEQFF TGTGCCAGCAGTTTAGGAGGGAGGGCGAATGAGCAGTTCTTC once TRBD2 14 TRBJ2-1 TRBV28
CASTGQSSYNSPLHF TGTGCCAGCACCGGACAGAGCTCCTATAATTCACCCCTCCACTTT once . 15 TRBJ1-6 TRBV2
CASSLEASGTDTQYF TGTGCCAGCAGCTTAGAGGCTAGTGGCACAGATACGCAGTATTTT . . 15 TRBJ2-3 TRBV7-6
CASSAGQVYGYTF TGTGCCAGCAGTGCGGGACAGGTCTATGGCTACACCTTC few TRBD1 13 TRBJ1-2 TRBV2
CASSLAPGDEQFF TGCGCCAGCAGCTTGGCCCCCGGGGATGAGCAGTTCTTC once . 13 TRBJ2-1 TRBV5-1
CASSSTSGNTYEQYF TGCGCCAGCAGCTCCACTAGCGGGAACACCTACGAGCAGTACTTC . TRBD2 15 TRBJ2-7 TRBV5-1
CATWTSGGRNEQYF TGTGCCACCTGGACTAGCGGGGGGCGTAACGAGCAGTACTTC few TRBD2 14 TRBJ2-7 TRBV10-3
CASSPRGGTDTQYF TGTGCCAGCTCACCCCGGGGGGGCACAGATACGCAGTATTTT . TRBD2 14 TRBJ2-3 TRBV18
CASSSGLAGGYTDTQYF TGTGCCAGCAGCTCCGGACTAGCGGGGGGCTACACAGATACGCAGTATTTT . TRBD2 17 TRBJ2-3 TRBV5-6
CATSRDEAGPEAFF TGTGCCACCAGCAGAGATGAGGCGGGGCCTGAAGCTTTCTTT . . 14 TRBJ1-1 TRBV15
CASKRAMEFF TGTGCCAGCAAGAGAGCCATGGAGTTCTTC . . 10 TRBJ2-1 TRBV5-6
CASSLRDRAFIRSPLHF TGTGCCAGCAGCTTGCGGGACAGGGCCTTTATACGCTCACCCCTCCACTTT . TRBD1 17 TRBJ1-6 TRBV5-6
CASSRDRNSPLHF TGTGCCAGCAGCCGGGACAGAAATTCACCCCTCCACTTT medium-sized TRBD1 13 TRBJ1-6 TRBV7-3
CASSAPSGGPTHWQFF TGCGCCAGCAGCGCTCCTAGCGGGGGACCCACCCATTGGCAGTTCTTC . TRBD2 16 TRBJ2-1 TRBV4-1
CASRRDRDTEAFF TGTGCCAGCAGGAGAGACAGGGACACTGAAGCTTTCTTT . TRBD1 13 TRBJ1-1 TRBV2
CASVVSGGAGELFF TGTGCCAGCGTCGTCAGCGGGGGGGCCGGGGAGCTGTTTTTT . TRBD2 14 TRBJ2-2 TRBV6-1
CASSQALDNEQFF TGTGCCAGCAGCCAGGCTCTAGACAATGAGCAGTTCTTC few . 13 TRBJ2-1 TRBV14
CASSPQATGDTEAFF TGTGCCAGCTCACCACAGGCCACCGGGGACACTGAAGCTTTCTTT . . 15 TRBJ1-1 TRBV18
CASSYGRDYQPQHF TGTGCCAGCAGTTACGGCAGGGATTATCAGCCCCAGCATTTT large . 14 TRBJ1-5 TRBV6-6
CASSLSGRGNEQFF TGTGCCAGCAGCCTTAGCGGGAGGGGAAATGAGCAGTTCTTC . TRBD2 14 TRBJ2-1 TRBV7-2
CASSGGTGNEKLFF TGCGCCAGCAGCGGGGGGACAGGGAATGAAAAACTGTTTTTT . TRBD1 14 TRBJ1-4 TRBV5-1
CASSKLAGDAYEQYF TGTGCCAGCAGCAAACTAGCGGGAGACGCCTACGAGCAGTACTTC . TRBD2 15 TRBJ2-7 TRBV5-6
CASSPLAGVNNEQFF TGTGCCAGCAGTCCGCTAGCGGGAGTAAACAATGAGCAGTTCTTC . TRBD2 15 TRBJ2-1 TRBV28
CASSQEEMRGSGGAFF TGCGCCAGCAGCCAAGAAGAGATGCGGGGCTCGGGGGGAGCTTTCTTT once . 16 TRBJ1-1 TRBV4-1